This TCR beta chain came from a study of T cell clones after liver transplantation. Whole-study results and caveats: Post-transplant time points were not standardized, so conclusions are preliminary.

On this clone: The antigen remains unidentified.

The V gene end was trimmed by 4 bases and the J gene end by 3 bases; junction bases not matched to a gene: 6. The CDR3 length is 15 residues. CDR1 is MNHNS, CDR2 SASEGT, per germline. Clones were read by immunoSEQ multiplex PCR, and TCRdb kept only the in-frame ones, dropping some. Of about 120,000 clones in the sample, 90% were seen once. This material consisted of CD4+ T cells from blood, taken 12 months after liver transplant. The receptor's source is a human patient who received a liver transplant. Some T cells may be graft donor cells. V gene TRBV6-1 combines with J gene TRBJ2-3, with 8 nucleotides matching TRBD1. CDR3 region: CASSVTGTGTDTQYF. The CDR3 coding sequence is TGTGCCAGCAGTGTAACCGGGACAGGTACAGATACGCAGTATTTT.